The source of this T cell receptor beta chain is a study of blood T cell repertoires in COVID-19 (dated by TCRdb to the early 2020s). Concerning the study at large: Samples covering the acute and convalescent phases of COVID-19 were provided by collaborators in the United States, Italy and Spain. The prospective study material was composed of cDNA or gDNA derived from T cells, B-cell-depleted T cells, or PBMCs. The samples were drawn from the first 160 participants of the ongoing ImmuneRACE study and from under 1,500 subjects provided by 6 global collaborators. Sample metadata almost always included a de-identified subject ID, COVID-19 status, age in years and sex. HLA class I and class II types, where available, came from metadata supplied by the sample provider rather than from assay-based typing. The dataset comprised deeply sampled blood TCRbeta repertoires from subjects exposed to, actively infected with, or recovered from COVID-19. The repertoires were released in a freely available public database intended as a resource for research on the immune response to SARS-CoV-2. Study-level results and caveats: The quantity of clinical and demographic metadata differed by source and by participant and was supplied without curation.

About this clone: No antigen is known for it. Base qualities are missing; no much larger clone stands one base away.

Each collaborating institution followed its own protocols to collect whole blood in K2EDTA tubes. Collaborator samples were shipped for TCRbeta analysis as frozen whole blood, isolated PBMCs, or DNA extracted from either sample type. The immunoSEQ Assay, a bias-controlled multiplex PCR, was used to amplify TCRbeta CDR3 regions from genomic DNA. The study's own analysis went as follows. Nucleated cell counts per sample were estimated from amplification of reference gene primers within the assay. To quantify the absolute abundance of each unique TCRbeta CDR3 rearrangement, sequence reads were collapsed and filtered. Productive Simpson clonality was computed per sample as the square root of Simpson's diversity index over productive rearrangements. This is the immuneACCESS table as TCRdb keeps it, with only in-frame sequences that have V and J called. A part of the clones is gone; compared with another copy, unresolved V genes explain less than half, and the rest is unexplained. V and J calls and clone size are as listed in that table; D and trimming were resolved from the DNA. Present in this sample are 150,000 to 200,000 clones, around 80% of which were seen just once. The biggest ten clones account for approximately 8.7% of the sample.

The germline V gene (reference sequence) provides CDR1 LGHDT and CDR2 YNNKEL. The CDR3, from cysteine to phenylalanine, totals 14 residues. Only the CDR3 part of the read is kept: 42 bases, read in frame from the first base. At the junction V is shortened by 4 bases and J by 1 base, with 8 bases in between. Sample: peripheral blood. Rearrangement joined TRBV3-1 (or the pseudogene TRBV3-2) to TRBJ1-3; the D gene cannot be named for sure. The TCR comes from a woman in her sixties or seventies with acute or convalescent COVID-19. The CDR3 protein is CASSLTQSGNTIYF. The nucleotides read TGTGCCAGCAGCCTAACGCAGTCTGGAAACACCATATATTTT.